The source of this TCR beta chain is a study of human T cells and chemical hapten exposure. Study-wide context: Recorded diagnoses among the mostly female patients were alopecia areata, totalis or universalis. Study results and limitations: With DPC sensitization, TCRs exceeding 1 in 1000 frequency showed no change.

Stated time point: patch test 1, 2 weeks after DPC sensitization. The treatment: therapeutic diphenylcyclopropenone sensitization with weekly scalp DPC. This clonotype was detected only a few times. Its antigen is as yet unknown. TCRdb re-called the RACE reads through MiXCR, storing one row per CDR3 protein. The table has 180,000 or so distinct CDR3 sequences, around 13% seen once. CDR1 is SQVTM, CDR2 ANQGSEA, per germline. Trimming removed 5 bases at V and 9 bases at J, with 13 bases between. The CDR3 is made up of 11 amino acids. The J gene is TRBJ1-1, the V gene TRBV29-1; D is ambiguous. Material: whole blood, obtained in connection with sensitization to the hapten diphenylcyclopropenone (DPC). This TCR came from a woman in her twenties or thirties with alopecia areata. Some clones in this sample may be carry-over from other donors' samples. CDR3 amino acids: CSVQVGPKAFF. The CDR3 region has the DNA TGCAGCGTTCAAGTGGGTCCTAAAGCTTTCTTT.